What follows describes a single T cell receptor (beta chain). The target antigen is unknown. These data are taken from a study of cytomegalovirus exposure and HLA in healthy donors. Study-level points and caveats: Immune exposure was documented only through CMV serostatus. Confirmation was obtained in vitro that a few CMV-associated chains are specific for CMV antigens.

The PCR made use of 60 Vbeta and 13 Jbeta primers. Generated by immunoSEQ multiplex PCR, the TCRdb table keeps only in-frame clones and is missing some. This sample has about 200,000 clones, with around 84% found just once. The sample comprised PBMCs. The receptor was isolated from a young woman in good health and CMV-seronegative.

This CDR3 is CASSLAGSTDTQYF. CDR3 DNA sequence: TGTGCCAGCAGCTTAGCGGGTAGCACAGATACGCAGTATTTT. The chain recombines TRBV13 with TRBJ2-3; unclear D gene. V gave up 1 base and J gave up 0 bases, with 5 bases separating them. Germline lookup yields CDR1 PRHDT and CDR2 FYEKMQ (reference sequence). The CDR3 runs to 14 residues.